The 15 T cell receptor beta chains given below trace back to one sample, sequenced in a study of shared T cell receptors in the human thymus. Here immunoSEQ multiplex PCR was the method, and the copy in TCRdb shows in-frame clones only, minus some. The top ten clones hold 0.0095% to 0.012% of a sample with under 850,000 clones, over 75% of them seen once. The same specimen was also included in a second study, on human thymus T cells.

The sequenced material came from thymocytes. The receptors here all came from a boy younger than two with a congenital heart defect.

In its sample, this clone was seen a few times. A read error may account for a junction end that differs from germline. The chain uses TRBV5-4 and TRBJ2-7; tentative D call: TRBD1 (6 bases). The CDR3 runs 11 residues. Germline V CDR1 and CDR2: SGHNT, YYREEE (reference sequence). In DNA, the CDR3 is TGTGCCAGCAGCTCCGAGACAGGTCGGAACTTC. Its translation is CASSSETGRNF. The full variable domain, completed using reference TRBV5-4 and TRBJ2-7, is ETGVTQSPTHLIKTRGQQVTLRCSSQSGHNTVSWYQQALGQGPQFIFQYYREEENGRGNFPPRFSGLQFPNYSSELNVNALELDDSALYLCASSSETGRNFGPGTRLTVT.

The J gene is TRBJ2-2, the V gene TRBV30; 8 nucleotides match TRBD2. The V and J ends lost 3 bases and 5 bases, in that order; junction bases with no gene match: 11. The germline V gene encodes CDR1 GTSNPN and CDR2 SVGIG (reference sequence). The CDR3 totals 16 residues. The CDR3: CAWSIQGLADTGELFF. The CDR3 DNA reads as TGTGCCTGGAGCATCCAAGGACTAGCTGATACCGGGGAGCTGTTTTTT.

The V call is TRBV28, the J call TRBJ2-1; 7 nucleotides align to TRBD2. With 6 bases clipped from V and 6 bases from J, the junction kept 20 bases outside the gene matches. Per the germline V gene, CDR1 is MDHEN and CDR2 is SYDVKM. CDR3 length equals 18 residues. The CDR3 bases are TGTGCCAGCAGCCTTGTTCAGCTCCGGGGGGAGGGGCCCAATGAGCAGTTCTTC. This encodes CASSLVQLRGEGPNEQFF.

This chain links TRBV5-1 with TRBJ2-5; D might be TRBD1 (6 bases). The CDR3 is 15 residues long. Germline V gene data show CDR1 as SGHRS and CDR2 as YFSETQ. V was cut by 0 bases and J by 2 bases, with 11 bases left in between. The CDR3 loop reads CASSLEGQSQETQYF. CDR3 coding DNA: TGCGCCAGCAGCTTGGAAGGACAGTCTCAAGAGACCCAGTACTTC.

The V gene is TRBV6-6, the J gene TRBJ2-7; 8 bases agree with TRBD2. With 7 bases clipped from V and 1 base from J, the junction kept 6 bases outside the gene matches. This CDR3 is 14 amino acids long. Per germline, CDR1 MNHNY and CDR2 SVGAGI (reference sequence). The CDR3 loop reads CASKSGTSSYEQYF. The CDR3 coding sequence is TGTGCCAGCAAAAGTGGGACTAGTTCCTACGAGCAGTACTTC.

This chain uses TRBV29-1 with TRBJ2-1, with 10 bases matching TRBD2. V was clipped by 1 base and J by 3 bases; unmatched bases: 9. The CDR3 is 17 amino acids. Germline V CDR1 and CDR2: SQVTM, ANQGSEA. DNA for the CDR3: TGCAGCGTTGAAGGGTCAGCGGGAGGGCCGATCTACAATGAGCAGTTCTTC. Encoded protein: CSVEGSAGGPIYNEQFF.

J is TRBJ2-7 and V is TRBV11-3, with TRBD1 identical over 8 bases. Trimming cost V 4 bases and J 2 bases; bases outside gene matches: 4. Germline V CDR1 and CDR2: SGHNT, YENEEA. The CDR3 covers 14 residues. As DNA, the CDR3 is TGTGCCAGCAGCTCGGGACAGGCCACCTACGAGCAGTACTTC. Amino acids: CASSSGQATYEQYF.

CDR3 nucleotide sequence: TGCAGCGTTGATCTCAGGGAGGAAAACACCATATATTTT. Translated, it gives CSVDLREENTIYF. This chain links TRBV29-1 with TRBJ1-3; tentatively, D is TRBD1 (5 bases). V was pared by 3 bases and J by 6 bases, with 12 bases between. Germline V gives CDR1 SQVTM, CDR2 ANQGSEA. This CDR3 is 13 amino acids long.

The CDR3 region is CASSQDALGLAVQETQYF. The CDR3, as DNA: TGTGCCAGCAGCCAAGACGCTTTAGGACTAGCGGTTCAAGAGACCCAGTACTTC. The rearrangement links TRBV4-2 to TRBJ2-5; TRBD2 matches at 10 bases. V gave up 0 bases and J gave up 2 bases; unmatched junction bases: 9. The CDR3 covers 18 residues. Germline values: CDR1 LGHNA, CDR2 YNFKEQ.

The genes are TRBV14 and TRBJ2-7, with 8 bases aligning to TRBD2. V gave up 1 base and J gave up 4 bases; unmatched junction bases: 6. In germline, CDR1 is SGHDN, CDR2 FVKESK. The CDR3 has 15 amino acids. The CDR3: CASSQGAGALYEQYF. The DNA of the CDR3 is TGTGCCAGCAGCCAAGGAGCGGGGGCCCTATACGAGCAGTACTTC.

The chain combines TRBV11-2 with TRBJ2-1; 7 positions agree with TRBD1. The CDR3 totals 15 residues. The V gene end was trimmed by 0 bases and the J gene end by 4 bases; junction bases not matched to a gene: 3. Germline loops: CDR1 SGHAT, CDR2 FQNNGV. DNA of the CDR3: TGTGCCAGCAGCTTAGAGGCAGGGGGATACAATGAGCAGTTCTTC. Protein sequence: CASSLEAGGYNEQFF. Supplemented by reference TRBV11-2 and TRBJ2-1, the full variable domain reads EAGVAQSPRYKIIEKRQSVAFWCNPISGHATLYWYQQILGQGPKLLIQFQNNGVVDDSQLPKDRFSAERLKGVDSTLKIQPAKLEDSAVYLCASSLEAGGYNEQFFGPGTRLTVL.

This sequence joins TRBV6-1 and TRBJ2-5; TRBD2 matches at 7 bases. V lost 1 base and J lost 3; bases outside the gene matches: 5. CDR3 length equals 15 residues. Germline assignment: CDR1 MNHNS and CDR2 SASEGT. The CDR3 DNA sequence: TGTGCCAGCAGTGAAGAGGCGGGAGACGAAGAGACCCAGTACTTC. Translation gives CASSEEAGDEETQYF.

The rearrangement links TRBV4-1 to TRBJ2-3; 8 bases map to TRBD2. The CDR3 totals 18 residues. Unmatched junction bases numbered 8, after V lost 0 bases and J lost 0 bases. CDR1 and CDR2 from the germline V gene are MGHRA and YSYEKL. This CDR3 reads CASSQEAAGVGSTDTQYF. The CDR3 DNA reads TGCGCCAGCAGCCAAGAAGCAGCGGGAGTGGGGAGCACAGATACGCAGTATTTT.

On this clone itself: This CDR3 is also generated by other DNA sequences in the sample. The chain combines TRBV2 with TRBJ1-1; D remains unclear. Trimming shortened V by 6 bases and J by 2 bases, and 13 bases separated the two germline ends. This CDR3 spans 14 amino acids. The germline V gene encodes CDR1 SNHLY and CDR2 FYNNEI. CDR3 DNA: TGTGCCAGCAGCGTGGCTGGCCAAAACACTGAAGCTTTCTTT. Protein product: CASSVAGQNTEAFF.

This chain uses TRBV29-1 with TRBJ2-6, with D possibly TRBD2 on 6 matching bases. Germline loops: CDR1 SQVTM, CDR2 ANQGSEA. V lost 0 bases to trimming and J lost 2 bases, with 17 bases between them. The CDR3 contains 18 residues. CDR3 DNA sequence: TGCAGCGTTGAAGATTGGCCTACTAGCTCTCCTGGGGCCAACGTCCTGACTTTC. Translation: CSVEDWPTSSPGANVLTF.